These 18 T cell receptor beta chains originate from one sample sequenced in a study of T cells in Graves' hyperthyroidism and ophthalmopathy. The TCR beta CDR3 regions underwent amplification using RNA transcripts as the source. Using the HTBI primer set, a first-round RT-PCR was run on the TCR CDR3. In TCRdb, the multiplex PCR reads were re-called with MiXCR into one record per CDR3 protein. The sample yields nearly 600,000 distinct CDR3 sequences, 11% to 15% seen once. Sequencing was done on a sample of blood. The receptor set was obtained from a woman aged 25 to 39 with Graves' hyperthyroidism that later progressed to Graves' ophthalmopathy.

The chain has TRBV7-9 and TRBJ2-6; perhaps TRBD1 as D (5 bases). V lost 3 bases to trimming and J lost 1 base, with 28 bases between them. Germline lookup yields CDR1 SEHNR and CDR2 FQNEAQ (reference sequence). This CDR3 region has 22 residues. In nucleotides, the CDR3 is TGTGCCAGCAGCTTTGGCGTCCCAAGCCAGGGCAGTAGTTTTTCTGGGGCCAACGTCCTGACTTTC. Its translation is CASSFGVPSQGSSFSGANVLTF.

At least ten counts were recorded for this clonotype. The chain carries TRBV28 and TRBJ1-2, with TRBD1 matching over 12 bases. Per the germline V gene, CDR1 is MDHEN and CDR2 is SYDVKM. With 5 bases clipped from V and 7 bases from J, the junction kept 5 bases outside the gene matches. The CDR3 length is 14 residues. The CDR3 region is CASSTPGQGAGYTF. The CDR3 DNA sequence: TGTGCCAGCAGTACCCCGGGACAGGGGGCTGGCTACACCTTC.

Many counts were recorded for this clonotype. V is TRBV11-3 and J is TRBJ1-2, with a weak D call TRBD1 (5 bases). This CDR3 spans 14 amino acids. Trimming removed 8 bases at V and 8 bases at J, with 21 bases between. Germline V gives CDR1 SGHNT, CDR2 YENEEA. The CDR3 loop reads CASGRRDSSGGYTF. In DNA form, the CDR3 reads TGTGCCAGCGGACGCCGCGACAGTTCGGGAGGCTACACCTTC.

This clonotype was seen at least ten times. The chain recombines TRBV20-1 with TRBJ2-6; the D gene is possibly TRBD1 (6 bases). Germline V gene data show CDR1 as DFQATT and CDR2 as SNEGSKA (reference sequence). Between the trimmed V and J ends, which lost 5 bases and 4 bases, there was a span of 12 bases. The CDR3 totals 14 residues. The DNA for the CDR3 is TGCAGTGCTGGACCAGGGGTAGGGGCCAACGTCCTGACTTTC. As protein: CSAGPGVGANVLTF.

This clonotype occurred a few times. The gene calls are TRBV25-1 and TRBJ1-2, with D unresolved. This CDR3 comprises 11 residues. Trimming pared 5 bases from V and 5 bases from J, leaving 6 bases between. In germline, CDR1 is MGHDK, CDR2 SYGVNS. The CDR3, as DNA: TGTGCCAGCAGTATAGGTTATGGCTACACCTTC. Translated, it gives CASSIGYGYTF.

The rearrangement links TRBV3-1 to TRBJ2-5; 7 bases align to TRBD2. This CDR3 contains 18 residues. V was pared by 3 bases and J by 2 bases, with 15 bases of the junction left unmatched. Germline CDR1 reads LGHDT; CDR2 reads YNNKEL (reference sequence). CDR3 residues: CASSHSMPMGGGQETQYF. As DNA, the CDR3 is TGTGCCAGCAGCCATTCAATGCCCATGGGGGGAGGGCAAGAGACCCAGTACTTC.

The sample holds many counts of this clonotype. V and J are TRBV30 and TRBJ1-1; D gene uncertain. V lost 0 bases and J 4 bases, leaving 9 bases between the germline ends. The germline V gene has CDR1 GTSNPN and CDR2 SVGIG (reference sequence). The CDR3 loop spans 13 amino acids. In nucleotides, the CDR3 is TGTGCCTGGAGTGTAATGGAGGCCACTGAAGCTTTCTTT. This encodes CAWSVMEATEAFF.

This clonotype was recorded a few times. V gene TRBV20-1 combines with J gene TRBJ2-5, with 7 bases that match TRBD2. The CDR3 covers 15 residues. J lost 2 bases, V lost 3 bases, and 9 bases had no gene match. Germline CDR1 and CDR2: DFQATT and SNEGSKA (reference sequence). The CDR3 sequence: CSARYSLAEQETQYF. The CDR3, as DNA: TGCAGTGCTAGGTACTCCCTAGCGGAGCAAGAGACCCAGTACTTC.

This clonotype was seen more than once but under ten times. V gene TRBV5-5 combines with J gene TRBJ2-7, with D possibly being TRBD2 (6 bases). CDR3 length: 14 residues. CDR1 and CDR2 (germline): SGHKS, YYEKEE (reference sequence). The V end was cut by 4 bases, the J end by 7 bases, with 18 bases between. CDR3 protein: CASSPAGPAKEQYF. DNA for the CDR3: TGTGCCAGCAGCCCCGCGGGGCCCGCGAAGGAGCAGTACTTC.

There are many counts of this clonotype. This chain joins TRBV10-2 and TRBJ2-7; TRBD2 matches at 11 bases. The ends lost 10 bases at V and 2 bases at J; junction bases unmatched: 7. Germline-derived CDR1 and CDR2 are WSHSY and SAAADI. This CDR3 is 14 amino acids long. Written as DNA, the CDR3 is TGCGCCATAGCCGGGACTAGCGGTACCTACGAGCAGTACTTC. Protein product: CAIAGTSGTYEQYF.

This clonotype was recorded a few times. CDR3 amino acids: CASSSIQGPDTQYF. CDR3 DNA sequence: TGTGCCAGCTCATCAATACAGGGGCCAGATACGCAGTATTTT. This chain connects TRBV18 to TRBJ2-3; 7 bases align to TRBD1. V gave up 5 bases and J gave up 4 bases; unmatched junction bases: 6. Germline CDR1 is KGHSH and CDR2 is LQKENI. The CDR3 is made up of 14 amino acids.

As for this clonotype: A much larger clone differs from this one at a single base, so this may be a read error. The genes are TRBV19 and TRBJ1-2; D not resolved. Germline V lookup: CDR1 LNHDA, CDR2 SQIVND (reference sequence). The CDR3 spans 15 residues. This chain's CDR3 is CAGSIVQSEIYGYTF. The DNA for the CDR3 is TGTGCCGGTAGTATTGTCCAGAGCGAGATCTATGGCTACACCTTC.

At least ten counts were recorded for this clonotype. The chain carries TRBV2 and TRBJ1-1; tentative D call: TRBD1 (6 bases). CDR1 and CDR2 (germline): SNHLY, FYNNEI. V was clipped by 3 bases and J by 12 bases, with 17 bases between them. The CDR3 extends over 13 amino acids. DNA for the CDR3: TGTGCCAGCAGTGAGCAAGGGTCAAGGGGGACTTTCTTT. Residues: CASSEQGSRGTFF.

There are a few counts of this clonotype. The V call is TRBV30, the J call TRBJ1-2; D uncertain. Germline CDR1 reads GTSNPN; CDR2 reads SVGIG (reference sequence). CDR3 length equals 13 residues. The V and J ends lost 8 bases and 4 bases respectively, with 17 bases between them. The CDR3 here is CALLLREGYGYTF. DNA of the CDR3: TGTGCCCTACTACTGAGGGAAGGCTATGGCTACACCTTC.

The chain joins TRBV27 to TRBJ2-6; TRBD1 is a possible D gene (5 bases). Germline lookup yields CDR1 MNHEY and CDR2 SMNVEV (reference sequence). This CDR3 region has 17 residues. The ends were cut back, 1 base at V and 0 bases at J, with 10 bases in the middle. For the CDR3, the DNA is TGTGCCAGCAGTTTATTTCGACAGAGCTCTGGGGCCAACGTCCTGACTTTC. Encoded protein: CASSLFRQSSGANVLTF.

The J gene is TRBJ2-3, the V gene TRBV12-5; D not resolved. CDR3 size: 12 residues. Germline V CDR1 and CDR2: LGHNT, FRNRAP. Trimming left V 5 bases short and J 6 bases short, with 9 bases between. As DNA, the CDR3 is TGTGCTAGTGGTATAACGCGGGATACGCAGTATTTT. Translated, it gives CASGITRDTQYF.

This clonotype was detected many times. The chain joins TRBV29-1 to TRBJ2-1, with D hard to call. The CDR3 is 14 amino acids. Germline V gives CDR1 SQVTM, CDR2 ANQGSEA. Trimming pared 3 bases from V and 4 bases from J, leaving 13 bases between. As DNA, the CDR3 is TGCAGCGTTGAGTATACCCTCGGGTACAATGAGCAGTTCTTC. Its protein is CSVEYTLGYNEQFF.

This clonotype was seen ten or more times. The chain employs TRBV12-3 or TRBV12-4 and TRBJ1-4; D is unresolved. Trimming removed 6 bases at V and 4 bases at J, with 12 bases between. The CDR3 extends over 14 amino acids. CDR3: CASSLGVGNEKLFF. CDR3 coding DNA: TGTGCCAGCAGCTTGGGAGTTGGTAATGAAAAACTGTTTTTT.